This is a list of T cell receptor beta chains from one sample in a study of cytomegalovirus exposure and HLA in healthy donors. Assay used: immunoSEQ multiplex PCR; TCRdb lists only in-frame clones, some missing. The sample includes 95,000 to 150,000 clones, around 82% seen only once; the top ten take approximately 3.8%. Source material: PBMCs. Source of these receptors: a man aged 40-49 years in good health and CMV-seronegative. Each CDR3 is given with its conserved first and last residue. D genes are given only for firm matches. Rows give clone size only sometimes, using once, few, many, or a class for an expanded clone.

once	TRBV28	TRBD1	TRBJ1-6	CASSNGQGNSPLHF	TGTGCCAGCAGCAACGGACAGGGTAATTCACCCCTCCACTTT
-	TRBV7-2	-	TRBJ2-7	CASSDRGTLLYEQYF	TGTGCCAGCAGCGATAGGGGAACACTCCTATACGAGCAGTACTTC
few	TRBV7-6	-	TRBJ2-7	CASSLDLFGQTYEQYF	TGTGCCAGCAGCTTAGATCTATTCGGACAGACCTACGAGCAGTACTTC
few	TRBV6-1	-	TRBJ2-7	CASSEGAYEQYF	TGTGCCAGCAGTGAGGGAGCCTACGAGCAGTACTTC
-	TRBV28	-	TRBJ1-5	CASSPEEGFNQPQHF	TGTGCCAGCAGCCCCGAGGAGGGATTCAATCAGCCCCAGCATTTT
-	TRBV29-1	TRBD2	TRBJ2-3	CSVPPGGTGTDTQYF	TGCAGCGTTCCCCCGGGGGGAACGGGCACAGATACGCAGTATTTT
-	TRBV11-2	TRBD1	TRBJ1-1	CASSLTGGYGNTEAFF	TGTGCCAGCAGCTTAACAGGGGGCTATGGGAACACTGAAGCTTTCTTT
once	TRBV11-2	TRBD1	TRBJ1-2	CASRGTGVLFGGHTF	TGTGCCAGCAGAGGGACAGGGGTCCTTTTCGGAGGCCACACCTTC
-	TRBV5-6	TRBD2	TRBJ2-5	CASSSSGTRRTGETQYF	TGTGCCAGCAGCTCCTCCGGGACTAGAAGAACGGGGGAGACCCAGTACTTC
-	TRBV5-1	TRBD1	TRBJ1-6	CASSLDWTGLNSPLHF	TGCGCCAGCAGCTTGGATTGGACAGGGCTAAATTCACCCCTCCACTTT
-	TRBV7-2	TRBD1	TRBJ1-1	CASSLLGQGNTEAFF	TGTGCCAGCAGCCTACTGGGACAGGGGAACACTGAAGCTTTCTTT
once	TRBV4-1	TRBD1	TRBJ2-2	CASSFDRVANTGELFF	TGCGCCAGCAGCTTTGACAGGGTAGCGAACACCGGGGAGCTGTTTTTT
-	TRBV27	-	TRBJ2-1	CASSFGANEQFF	TGTGCCAGCAGTTTTGGAGCGAATGAGCAGTTCTTC
-	TRBV6-1	TRBD1	TRBJ1-2	CASSSAGGYGYTF	TGTGCCAGCAGTTCCGCAGGGGGCTATGGCTACACCTTC
few	TRBV13	-	TRBJ1-1	CASGRRDGIRAFF	TGTGCCAGCGGTAGGAGGGATGGTATACGCGCTTTCTTT
few	TRBV7-8	-	TRBJ1-1	CASSIGEMNTEAFF	TGTGCCAGCAGCATTGGTGAGATGAACACTGAAGCTTTCTTT
-	TRBV4-2	TRBD2	TRBJ2-1	CASSQGTSGGNEQFF	TGTGCCAGCAGCCAAGGAACTAGCGGGGGCAATGAGCAGTTCTTC
-	TRBV27	TRBD1	TRBJ1-6	CASSLRQGSNSPLHF	TGTGCCAGCAGTTTAAGACAGGGATCGAACTCACCCCTCCACTTT
once	TRBV9	-	TRBJ2-2	CASSPPPGSGTGELFF	TGTGCCAGCAGCCCCCCCCCGGGGAGTGGTACCGGGGAGCTGTTTTTT